The next 17 T cell receptor beta chains were all read from a single sample in a study of vaccination effects on CD4 cells after COVID-19. Clones were read by immunoSEQ multiplex PCR, and TCRdb kept only the in-frame ones, dropping some. The sample includes approximately 68,000 clones, 60% to 85% of them seen just once. Before any sequencing was done, the ViraFEST assay used viral peptide pools to expand antigen-specific CD4+ T cells. Scientists isolated CD4+ T cells after a roughly ten-day culture period ended. Absence of prior SARS-CoV-2 infection characterized the vaccine recipients, who showed negative nucleocapsid antibodies. No antigens are known for them. This specimen was CD4+ T cells from PBMCs cultured with SARS-CoV-2 spike peptides, taken before COVID-19 vaccination. All receptors come from a human donor who received a COVID-19 vaccine.

This clone was observed once. The chain combines TRBV20-1 with TRBJ2-5, with D unclear. The V end lost 6 bases, the J end lost 3 bases, and 8 bases lay between the germline ends. The CDR3 length is 11 residues. From germline, CDR1 is DFQATT and CDR2 SNEGSKA (reference sequence). The chain's CDR3 is CSARTEETQYF. The CDR3 DNA reads TGCAGTGCAAGGACGGAAGAGACCCAGTACTTC.

This chain connects TRBV5-5 to TRBJ2-5, with no clear D. This CDR3 spans 14 amino acids. Trimming left V 0 bases short and J 5 bases short, with 11 bases between. Germline CDR1 is SGHKS and CDR2 is YYEKEE (reference sequence). CDR3 sequence: CASSLGLGFETQYF. CDR3 DNA sequence: TGTGCCAGCAGCTTGGGATTGGGGTTTGAGACCCAGTACTTC.

V gene TRBV5-8 combines with J gene TRBJ2-5; 8 bases are a match to TRBD1. CDR1 is SGHTS and CDR2 is YDEGEE in the germline V gene. The CDR3 runs 19 residues. J was trimmed by 2 bases and V by 7 bases; bases with no gene match: 22. CDR3 bases: TGTGCCAGCCCCATCCTCCCCGCTTTGACAGGGGTTGGGCAAGAGACCCAGTACTTC. This gives the protein CASPILPALTGVGQETQYF.

Here the CDR3 DNA reads TGTGCCAGCAGCTTGGTTGCGAATAGCAATCAGCCCCAGCATTTT. This codes for CASSLVANSNQPQHF. The rearrangement joins TRBV5-5 to TRBJ1-5; D gene ambiguous. Germline CDR1 is SGHKS and CDR2 is YYEKEE (reference sequence). CDR3 length: 15 residues. With 0 bases removed from V and 0 bases from J, the gap between germline ends came to 7 bases.

J is TRBJ2-1 and V is TRBV15, with D possibly matching TRBD2 (6 bases). Looked up from germline, CDR1 is LNHNV and CDR2 is YYDKDF (reference sequence). This CDR3 spans 14 amino acids. V was cut by 1 base and J by 7 bases, with 11 bases left in between. The CDR3 reads CATSRGLVLNEQFF. The DNA of the CDR3 is TGTGCCACCAGCAGAGGACTAGTTTTGAATGAGCAGTTCTTC.

V usage is TRBV18 and J usage is TRBJ2-3, with a possible D match to TRBD1 (6 bases). The CDR3 length is 13 residues. The germline V and J ends were trimmed by 6 bases and 3 bases, with 10 bases remaining between them. Per the germline V gene, CDR1 is KGHSH and CDR2 is LQKENI. Here the CDR3 reads CASSRDITDTQYF. CDR3 DNA: TGTGCCAGCTCCCGGGACATAACAGATACGCAGTATTTT.

This clone was seen more than once but under ten times. The V and J genes are TRBV7-2 and TRBJ1-2, with no clear D. The CDR3 is 14 residues long. Trimming took 4 bases from V and 2 from J, leaving 11 bases between them. Per germline, CDR1 SGHTA and CDR2 FQGNSA. CDR3 in amino acids: CASSSLTRNYGYTF. In DNA form, the CDR3 reads TGTGCCAGCAGCTCCCTGACACGGAACTATGGCTACACCTTC.

The chain joins TRBV7-2 to TRBJ2-2, with TRBD2 identical over 8 bases. Germline CDR1 reads SGHTA; CDR2 reads FQGNSA. The CDR3 sequence is 16 residues long. The V segment lost 1 base and the J segment 5 bases; nucleotides outside the gene matches: 6. CDR3: CASSLDAGGRTGELFF. CDR3 sequence (DNA): TGTGCCAGCAGCTTAGATGCGGGGGGCCGAACCGGGGAGCTGTTTTTT.

The chain uses TRBV7-2 and TRBJ1-5; 7 nucleotides line up with TRBD1. This CDR3 is built from 15 residues. Germline values: CDR1 SGHTA, CDR2 FQGNSA. J lost 4 bases, V lost 1 base, and 4 bases had no gene match. Here the CDR3 DNA reads TGTGCCAGCAGCTTAGTCCGGGACAGAAATCAGCCCCAGCATTTT. Its protein product is CASSLVRDRNQPQHF.

This chain joins TRBV2 and TRBJ1-4, with a possible D match to TRBD1 (5 bases). V dropped 10 bases and J dropped 8 bases, with 17 bases sitting between them. CDR1 and CDR2 (germline): SNHLY, FYNNEI. The CDR3 runs 13 residues. CDR3 sequence reads: CATNPNSGEKLFF. CDR3 coding DNA: TGTGCCACCAACCCTAACTCAGGGGAAAAACTGTTTTTT.

This clone was counted only a few times. The CDR3: CASSLVIMGGNSPLHF. In DNA, the CDR3 is TGTGCCAGCAGCTTGGTAATTATGGGGGGGAATTCACCCCTCCACTTT. The chain has TRBV5-6 and TRBJ1-6; tentatively, D is TRBD1 (5 bases). Germline V gene data show CDR1 as SGHDT and CDR2 as YYEEEE. The CDR3 contains 16 residues. The V end lost 0 bases, the J end lost 7 bases, and 14 bases lay between the germline ends. Full variable domain (rest looked up from reference TRBV5-6 and TRBJ1-6): DAGVTQSPTHLIKTRGQQVTLRCSPKSGHDTVSWYQQALGQGPQFIFQYYEEEERQRGNFPDRFSGHQFPNYSSELNVNALLLGDSALYLCASSLVIMGGNSPLHFGNGTRLTVT.

The chain employs TRBV5-4 and TRBJ2-1, with D perhaps TRBD1 (5 bases). CDR3 length equals 16 residues. Looked up from germline, CDR1 is SGHNT and CDR2 is YYREEE (reference sequence). With 3 bases removed from V and 4 bases from J, the gap between germline ends came to 17 bases. The CDR3: CASSSRDQGVYNEQFF. CDR3 in DNA: TGTGCCAGCAGCTCCAGAGACCAGGGTGTTTACAATGAGCAGTTCTTC.

The V gene is TRBV10-3, the J gene TRBJ2-3; 10 bases align to TRBD2. The CDR3 loop spans 18 amino acids. Looked up from germline, CDR1 is ENHRY and CDR2 is SYGVKD. Trimming cost V 0 bases and J 0 bases; bases outside gene matches: 6. Here the CDR3 DNA reads TGTGCCATCAGTGAGTCGGCTAGCGGGGGTGCTAGCACAGATACGCAGTATTTT. Translating it yields CAISESASGGASTDTQYF.

This clone was seen a few times. The genes are TRBV7-3 and TRBJ2-6; 9 bases line up with TRBD1. The CDR3 runs 17 residues. V was pared by 5 bases and J by 0 bases, with 5 bases of the junction left unmatched. CDR1 and CDR2 from the germline V gene are SGHTA and FQGTGA. The CDR3 DNA is TGTGCCAGCAGCCCACAGGGGGCCTCCTCTGGGGCCAACGTCCTGACTTTC. Translating gives CASSPQGASSGANVLTF.

This chain uses TRBV19 with TRBJ2-1; D gene ambiguous. CDR1 is LNHDA and CDR2 is SQIVND in the germline V gene (reference sequence). The CDR3 has 15 residues. Trimming shortened V by 0 bases and J by 4 bases, and 10 bases separated the two germline ends. The CDR3 here is CASSIEGRRYNEQFF. CDR3 coding DNA: TGTGCCAGTAGTATAGAAGGGCGGCGGTACAATGAGCAGTTCTTC.

The chain recombines TRBV6-6 with TRBJ1-1, with D tentatively TRBD1 (6 bases). Germline V gene sequence: CDR1 MNHNY, CDR2 SVGAGI (reference sequence). V was trimmed by 2 bases and J by 4 bases, leaving 14 bases between them. There are 15 residues in the CDR3. The CDR3 DNA is TGTGCCAGCAGTTACCGGGGGGGCGTGGGCACTGAAGCTTTCTTT. Its protein is CASSYRGGVGTEAFF.

The CDR3 bases are TGCAGTGCGGTACAGGTATATGGCTACACCTTC. The encoded protein is CSAVQVYGYTF. The rearrangement uses TRBV20-1 and TRBJ1-2, with D perhaps matching TRBD1 (5 bases). This CDR3 is built from 11 residues. From germline, CDR1 is DFQATT and CDR2 SNEGSKA (reference sequence). Trimming stripped 6 bases from V and 5 bases from J, with 10 bases between.